The 16 T cell receptor beta chains given below trace back to one sample, sequenced in a study of human T cells and chemical hapten exposure. Each CDR3 protein is one row after TCRdb ran MiXCR on the RACE reads. This sample has approximately 340,000 distinct CDR3 sequences; roughly 6.9% occur once, and the top ten carry about 8%. Specified time point: patch test 1, 2 weeks after DPC sensitization. Treatment reported: therapeutic diphenylcyclopropenone sensitization with weekly scalp DPC. Sequencing was performed on whole blood, taken in connection with sensitization to the hapten diphenylcyclopropenone (DPC). The receptors shown here come from a woman between 18 and 30 years old with alopecia areata. Some clones in this sample may be carry-over from other donors' samples.

This clonotype appeared many times. This chain connects TRBV6-1 to TRBJ2-7; D may match TRBD1 or TRBD2 (6 bases each). CDR3 size: 15 residues. The V and J ends lost 0 bases and 6 bases respectively, with 15 bases between them. Per germline, CDR1 MNHNS and CDR2 SASEGT. DNA of the CDR3: TGTGCCAGCAGTGAAGCGGGCCGGACAGCGGGCGAGCAGTACTTC. It codes for CASSEAGRTAGEQYF.

In this sample, this clonotype turned up many times. The chain links TRBV6-2 or TRBV6-3 to TRBJ2-5; D may be TRBD1 (8 bases). The CDR3 is 15 residues long. Per germline, CDR1 MNHEY and CDR2 SVGEGT. V was cut by 5 bases and J by 5 bases, with 18 bases left in between. As DNA, the CDR3 is TGTGCCAGCAGTCTTGGACAGGGAGGGGTGGAGACCCAGTACTTC. Translated, it gives CASSLGQGGVETQYF.

This clonotype has more than one count but fewer than ten. The chain is built from TRBV2 and TRBJ2-2, with D perhaps being TRBD1 or TRBD2 (5 bases each). Trimming took off 5 bases at V and 5 bases at J, with 9 bases between the two ends. The germline gives CDR1 SNHLY, CDR2 FYNNEI. The CDR3 covers 13 residues. Here the CDR3 DNA reads TGTGCCAGCAGTCACAGGACTACCGGGGAGCTGTTTTTT. This codes for CASSHRTTGELFF.

This clonotype was seen many times. The chain has TRBV6-5 and TRBJ2-7; 8 positions match TRBD2. CDR3 length: 15 residues. Per germline, CDR1 MNHEY and CDR2 SVGAGI. V lost 6 bases to trimming and J lost 0 bases; unmatched junction nucleotides: 7. The CDR3 nucleotides are TGTGCCAGCAGCTCGGGGGGGACATACTCCTACGAGCAGTACTTC. Protein product: CASSSGGTYSYEQYF.

The chain employs TRBV9 and TRBJ1-2, with D unclear. Deletions cut 3 bases from V and 5 bases from J, with 23 bases between. Germline V gene sequence: CDR1 SGDLS, CDR2 YYNGEE. The CDR3 is 17 residues long. CDR3 coding DNA: TGTGCCAGCAGCGCTACGTTCCGACCGCAAACAACTTATGGCTACACCTTC. It specifies CASSATFRPQTTYGYTF.

The chain couples TRBV28 to TRBJ1-5, with D possibly TRBD1 on 6 matching bases. The V end was cut by 10 bases, the J end by 7 bases, with 23 bases between. CDR3 length: 15 amino acids. Germline V gene sequence: CDR1 MDHEN, CDR2 SYDVKM. The CDR3 loop is CANRKGGLFPQPQHF. The CDR3, as DNA: TGTGCCAACAGAAAGGGGGGGCTGTTTCCGCAGCCCCAGCATTTT.

This rearrangement joins TRBV12-3 or TRBV12-4 to TRBJ1-1; tentative D call: TRBD1 (5 bases). There are 15 residues in the CDR3. Between the trimmed V and J ends, which lost 5 bases and 3 bases, there was a span of 16 bases. CDR3 DNA: TGTGCCAGCAGTCCAAAGGGGAAAGAACACACTGAAGCTTTCTTT. This translates into CASSPKGKEHTEAFF.

This clonotype was recorded at least ten times. The chain uses TRBV13 and TRBJ2-6; TRBD1 aligns across 9 bases. V dropped 5 bases and J dropped 0; count of bases not matched to a gene: 14. CDR3 length: 20 residues. Germline CDR1 is PRHDT and CDR2 is FYEKMQ (reference sequence). The CDR3 nucleotides are TGTGCCAGCAGCGAGGGACAGGGAGGACCTGAACACTCTGGGGCCAACGTCCTGACTTTC. Translated: CASSEGQGGPEHSGANVLTF.

This clonotype appeared many times. The gene calls are TRBV7-2 and TRBJ2-1; 8 bases align to TRBD2. Germline V gene data show CDR1 as SGHTA and CDR2 as FQGNSA. J was trimmed by 8 bases and V by 5 bases; bases with no gene match: 8. The CDR3 has 14 residues. CDR3 in DNA: TGTGCCAGCAGCACGACTGGACTAGCCCATGAGCAGTTCTTC. Translating gives CASSTTGLAHEQFF.

This clonotype has more than one count but fewer than ten. The chain links TRBV11-2 to TRBJ1-6; D may be TRBD1 (6 bases). Trimming stripped 5 bases from V and 7 bases from J, with 18 bases between. CDR3 size: 16 residues. CDR1 SGHAT and CDR2 FQNNGV come from the germline V gene. The CDR3 bases are TGTGCCAGCAGCCTAATTGGGGGGCGTGGGAATTCACCCCTCCACTTT. It translates to CASSLIGGRGNSPLHF.

The genes are TRBV7-8 and TRBJ1-2; D is unclear. Trimming removed 1 base from V and 4 bases from J, with 13 bases in between. The CDR3 spans 15 residues. Germline CDR1 is SGHVS and CDR2 is FQNEAQ. This CDR3 reads CASSLEPLGPYGYTF. The CDR3 DNA is TGTGCCAGCAGCTTAGAGCCCCTTGGACCCTATGGCTACACCTTC.

This clonotype was seen a handful of times. CDR3 DNA sequence: TGTGCCAGCAGCTTAGCTGGGTCCGGGGGACTTGAAGCTTTCTTT. Its translation is CASSLAGSGGLEAFF. V gene TRBV7-2 combines with J gene TRBJ1-1; D perhaps matches TRBD1 (5 bases). Looked up from germline, CDR1 is SGHTA and CDR2 is FQGNSA. The CDR3 has 15 amino acids. V shed 0 bases and J shed 7 bases, with 15 bases lying between them.

This clonotype was detected ten times or more. This sequence joins TRBV6-2 or TRBV6-3 and TRBJ2-5; perhaps TRBD1 as D (5 bases). Germline-derived CDR1 and CDR2 are MNHEY and SVGEGT. V was shortened by 4 bases and J by 7 bases, with 13 bases between the two germline ends. The CDR3 length is 13 residues. CDR3 sequence (DNA): TGTGCCAGCAGTTGGACACAAACGGTGACCCAGTACTTC. Protein product: CASSWTQTVTQYF.

This clonotype has only a few counts. The chain is built from TRBV20-1 and TRBJ2-4; a possible D gene is TRBD1 (7 bases). This CDR3 is 16 amino acids long. The germline V gene encodes CDR1 DFQATT and CDR2 SNEGSKA (reference sequence). V was cut by 0 bases and J by 1 base, with 13 bases left in between. The CDR3 region has the DNA TGCAGTGCTAGAGATACAGGGGCGGGGGCCAAAAACATTCAGTACTTC. Residues: CSARDTGAGAKNIQYF.

This clonotype was counted ten times or more. J is TRBJ2-3 and V is TRBV6-5, with D possibly being TRBD2 (7 bases). The CDR3 length is 16 residues. Germline CDR1 reads MNHEY; CDR2 reads SVGAGI. Trimming cost V 2 bases and J 3 bases, with 15 bases left between them. DNA of the CDR3: TGTGCCAGCAGTTACGAGGGGGGCGGGGGTACAGATACGCAGTATTTT. Protein product: CASSYEGGGGTDTQYF.

This clonotype has a handful of counts. The gene calls are TRBV27 and TRBJ2-7; 8 bases align to TRBD1. CDR3 length: 15 residues. Trimming took 5 bases from V and 2 from J; bases not matched to a gene: 8. Germline V gives CDR1 MNHEY, CDR2 SMNVEV (reference sequence). This CDR3 is CASSPSDREAYEQYF. The CDR3 coding sequence is TGTGCCAGCAGTCCCTCGGACAGGGAGGCCTACGAGCAGTACTTC.